Described below is a single T cell receptor (beta chain) sequence and its context. Its specific antigen is unknown. No clone much larger than this one lies a single base away; base qualities are absent. A patient counted as having stable Graves' hyperthyroidism if no progression to ophthalmopathy occurred over 18 months of follow-up. Hyperthyroidism patients were aged 18 to 65 years and newly diagnosed, with disease duration of less than 2 months. Exclusion was applied to patients with uncontrolled infections, other autoimmune diseases, pregnancy or lactation. Clinical symptoms, serum thyroxine and TRAb, thyroid ultrasound, and orbital computed tomography formed the basis for the diagnoses. PBMCs were separated from roughly 9.3 ml of fresh peripheral blood using Ficoll-Paque density gradient centrifugation. Total RNA was extracted with Trizol reagent, and quality was checked on an Agilent 2100 Bioanalyzer.

The data were obtained in a study of T cells in Graves' hyperthyroidism and ophthalmopathy (dated by TCRdb to 2018 to 2020). Regarding the study in general: Peripheral blood was sampled at the time of initial diagnosis, prior to any treatment. The roughly 90 discovery patients were divided at random into training and test sets in a 7:3 ratio. Once sampling was done, hyperthyroidism patients were given methimazole at a starting dose of 30 mg daily, whereas ophthalmopathy patients were given high-dose intravenous methylprednisolone. In addition, the study compared T-cell repertoires in thyroid tissue and in blood from a handful of Graves' hyperthyroidism patients. TCR V-J signatures able to tell the groups apart were searched for in a discovery cohort of 95 to 100 patients, of whom approximately 40 had Graves' ophthalmopathy and more than 55 had stable Graves' hyperthyroidism. The paper describes TCR Vbeta CDR3 sequencing of 135 peripheral blood samples, made up of roughly 45 ophthalmopathy patients, 70 to 75 hyperthyroidism patients and roughly 17 progressor patients. Prospective prediction of ophthalmopathy was tested in an independent validation cohort consisting of 18 to 20 hyperthyroidism patients and approximately 16 patients who later progressed to ophthalmopathy.

The TCR beta CDR3 regions were amplified from the RNA transcripts. A first-round RT-PCR of the TCR CDR3 used the HTBI primer set with the Qiagen OneStep RT-PCR kit. The libraries were constructed in a second round of multiplex PCR and then size-selected and purified. Sequencing of the libraries was done on an Illumina HiSeq2000 using paired-end 100 bp reads. Per the source publication's procedure: Raw data were processed with SOAPnuke, discarding reads with adapters, uncalled bases, mean Phred below 15, or no exact constant-primer or identifier match. COPE v1.2.5 was used to merge the high-quality paired reads, and each unique nucleotide sequence was defined as a clonotype. MiTCR v1.1 was used to align the clonotypes against IMGT TRBV, TRBD and TRBJ reference segments. The analysis included only V-J combinations with a frequency above 0.0001, which together covered approximately 99% of the repertoires. A TCS score was defined as the ratio between F50 (clonal expansion) and ExV (chaos), using BLOSUM62-based TCRdist between CDR3 peptides within each V-J. Welch's t-statistics and random forest reduced just over 500 V-J features to about 12, which were used in a naive Bayes classifier (R e1071). The Morisita-Horn index was used to measure how similar the thyroid and blood repertoires were. The public reads were quality trimmed at Q25 with fastp and then assembled into clones with MiXCR by TCRdb, keeping productive beta chains. Rows merge per CDR3 protein into single entries with the most common DNA and genes. These V and J calls are TCRdb output, not the study's own analysis. Recorded for this sample are over 700,000 distinct CDR3 sequences; 38% of them occurred a single time. 8.9% of the sample belongs to the ten largest clones.

The germline V gene provides CDR1 MGHDK and CDR2 SYGVNS. The CDR3 starts with the cysteine, ends with the phenylalanine, and has 13 residues. Here the CDR3 DNA is all that survives: 39 bases in frame from base 1. Results and caveats for the whole study, not just this receptor: No statistical method was used to set the sample size in advance, and investigators knew the group allocation. In validation, the model predicted progression to ophthalmopathy with just under 71% sensitivity and 72% to 75% specificity, a median of 6.5 months before onset. A 13 V-J signature model separated ophthalmopathy from stable hyperthyroidism, with 87.88% sensitivity and roughly 82% specificity in cross-validation and 80%/75% in testing. Most expanded thyroid clonotypes (frequency above 0.001) were also detected in blood, a finding suggesting that blood repertoires may reflect thyroid immune responses.

This TCR was recovered from a man between 18 and 29 years old with Graves' hyperthyroidism. The rearrangement joined TRBV25-1 to TRBJ1-4; no D gene call is confident. Sequencing was done on a sample of blood. CDR3 region: CARDLATNEKLFF. The sequenced DNA: TGTGCTAGAGATCTGGCAACTAATGAAAAACTGTTTTTT.